This TCR beta chain originates from a study of blood T cell repertoires in COVID-19. Here immunoSEQ multiplex PCR was the method, and the copy in TCRdb shows in-frame clones only, minus some. The profile covers around 59,000 clones, with under 90% appearing a single time and around 30% taken by the ten largest. Sequencing was done on a sample of peripheral blood. The receptor was derived from an elderly woman with active or convalescent COVID-19.

CDR3 sequence (DNA): TGTGCCAGCAGTTTAAGGGGGACCGGGGAGCTGTTTTTT. It codes for CASSLRGTGELFF. The V and J genes are TRBV27 and TRBJ2-2; a weak D match, TRBD1 (6 bases). V was trimmed by 2 bases and J by 5 bases, leaving 6 bases between them. The CDR3 totals 13 residues. Germline V CDR1 and CDR2: MNHEY, SMNVEV (reference sequence).